The 30 T cell receptor beta chains below come from one sample, sequenced in a study of shared clonotypes between healthy human individuals. Here immunoSEQ multiplex PCR was the method, and the copy in TCRdb shows in-frame clones only, minus some. The sample shows 2 million to 2.5 million clones, under 95% of them seen only once. Sequenced material: naive CD4+ T cells from PBMCs. The subset denotes: CD45RA+ positively selected. The receptors were gathered from a man aged 18 to 30 in good health. Some clones in this sample may be carry-over from other donors' samples.

This clone has only a few counts. At the DNA level, this CDR3 is encoded by other sequences in the same sample as well. The genes are TRBV7-3 and TRBJ1-1; D unclear. The V gene's germline CDR1 is SGHTA and CDR2 FQGTGA. The ends were cut back, 4 bases at V and 1 base at J, with 7 bases in the middle. The CDR3 contains 13 residues. This CDR3 reads CASSWAGNTEAFF. The CDR3 DNA reads as TGTGCCAGCAGCTGGGCTGGGAACACTGAAGCTTTCTTT.

This clone occurred a few times. This sample also contains other DNA sequences that code for the same CDR3. V usage is TRBV30 and J usage is TRBJ1-5; no firm D call. CDR1 GTSNPN and CDR2 SVGIG come from the germline V gene (reference sequence). This CDR3 has 13 amino acids. The germline V and J ends were trimmed by 1 base and 2 bases, with 6 bases remaining between them. The CDR3 sequence: CAWSEDRNQPQHF. The CDR3 nucleotides are TGTGCCTGGAGTGAAGACCGCAATCAGCCCCAGCATTTT.

The chain has TRBV15 and TRBJ2-2, with TRBD1 matching 9 bases. The CDR3 length is 16 residues. Germline V CDR1 and CDR2: LNHNV, YYDKDF (reference sequence). J gave up 2 bases and V 0 bases, and 1 base lay outside the gene matches. CDR3 DNA: TGTGCCACCAGCAGAGATACAGGGGGCAACACCGGGGAGCTGTTTTTT. Protein sequence: CATSRDTGGNTGELFF.

Regarding this clone: Other nucleotide sequences in the sample specify the same CDR3. V and J are TRBV7-2 and TRBJ2-5; D perhaps matches TRBD1 (7 bases). With 4 bases removed from V and 5 bases from J, the gap between germline ends came to 14 bases. This CDR3 has 14 residues. CDR1 SGHTA and CDR2 FQGNSA come from the germline V gene. The CDR3 here is CASSYGGGQETQYF. CDR3 DNA sequence: TGTGCCAGCAGCTACGGAGGGGGCCAGGAGACCCAGTACTTC.

This chain connects TRBV11-2 to TRBJ1-2; 8 bases agree with TRBD1. CDR1 SGHAT and CDR2 FQNNGV come from the germline V gene. The V and J ends lost 5 bases and 5 bases, in that order; junction bases with no gene match: 4. The CDR3 spans 13 residues. CDR3 in DNA: TGTGCCAGCAGCCAGGGGGCGTCGTATGGCTACACCTTC. Its translation is CASSQGASYGYTF. Variable domain in full (rest from reference TRBV11-2 and TRBJ1-2): EAGVAQSPRYKIIEKRQSVAFWCNPISGHATLYWYQQILGQGPKLLIQFQNNGVVDDSQLPKDRFSAERLKGVDSTLKIQPAKLEDSAVYLCASSQGASYGYTFGSGTRLTVV.

The genes are TRBV2 and TRBJ1-2; TRBD1 matches at 8 bases. The J segment lost 4 bases and the V segment lost 6 bases, leaving 7 bases of the junction unmatched. From germline, CDR1 is SNHLY and CDR2 FYNNEI. CDR3 length: 14 amino acids. The CDR3 nucleotides read TGTGCCAGCAGCTCAGGGGGCGCGGGCTATGGCTACACCTTC. Its translation: CASSSGGAGYGYTF.

This clone was counted a few times. The chain's CDR3 is CASSSSSSGEQFF. Here the CDR3 DNA reads TGTGCCAGCAGCAGTTCGTCTAGCGGTGAGCAGTTCTTC. The chain links TRBV7-3 to TRBJ2-1; 7 bases align to TRBD2. The CDR3 sequence is 13 residues long. J gave up 9 bases and V 5 bases, and 7 bases lay outside the gene matches. Per germline, CDR1 SGHTA and CDR2 FQGTGA.

CDR3 loop: CASSTRSGSLGDEQFF. CDR3 sequence (DNA): TGTGCCAGCAGCACCCGCAGCGGGAGTTTAGGAGATGAGCAGTTCTTC. V usage is TRBV7-9 and J usage is TRBJ2-1; 8 bases are a match to TRBD2. V gave up 5 bases and J gave up 8 bases; unmatched junction bases: 14. The CDR3 runs 16 residues. CDR1 and CDR2 (germline): SEHNR, FQNEAQ (reference sequence).

The J gene is TRBJ1-5, the V gene TRBV27, with D uncertain. Per germline, CDR1 MNHEY and CDR2 SMNVEV (reference sequence). CDR3 size: 17 residues. Trimming removed 5 bases at V and 3 bases at J, with 20 bases between. The CDR3 sequence is CASSPASVGDDNQPQHF. CDR3 bases: TGTGCCAGCAGTCCGGCCTCGGTGGGTGACGACAATCAGCCCCAGCATTTT.

The V and J genes are TRBV15 and TRBJ1-2, with TRBD1 as a possible D gene (6 bases). The germline CDR1 and CDR2 sequences are LNHNV and YYDKDF (reference sequence). The CDR3 loop spans 21 amino acids. The V and J ends lost 2 bases and 4 bases respectively, with 32 bases between them. The CDR3 DNA follows: TGTGCCACCAGCAGATCCCACCCTCCCGACAGGACCATTGCCGCCTTCTATGGCTACACCTTC. Amino acid sequence: CATSRSHPPDRTIAAFYGYTF.

The rearrangement joins TRBV4-2 to TRBJ2-7; D is unresolved. Per germline, CDR1 LGHNA and CDR2 YNFKEQ. CDR3 length equals 16 residues. Trimming removed 0 bases at V and 4 bases at J, with 16 bases between. CDR3 bases: TGTGCCAGCAGCCAAGATTGGTACACTTCAAATTACGAGCAGTACTTC. Translating gives CASSQDWYTSNYEQYF.

The chain is built from TRBV7-9 and TRBJ1-1, with 7 bases fitting TRBD1. CDR1 SEHNR and CDR2 FQNEAQ come from the germline V gene (reference sequence). V dropped 1 base and J dropped 8; count of bases not matched to a gene: 10. The CDR3 has 15 amino acids. CDR3 residues: CASSLVEGAGSEAFF. Here the CDR3 DNA reads TGTGCCAGCAGCTTAGTAGAGGGGGCCGGAAGCGAAGCTTTCTTT. The full variable domain, its missing parts supplied by reference TRBV7-9 and TRBJ1-1, is DTGVSQNPRHKITKRGQNVTFRCDPISEHNRLYWYRQTLGQGPEFLTYFQNEAQLEKSRLLSDRFSAERPKGSFSTLEIQRTEQGDSAMYLCASSLVEGAGSEAFFGQGTRLTVV.

The gene calls are TRBV25-1 and TRBJ2-7; D remains unclear. CDR1 and CDR2 (germline): MGHDK, SYGVNS. Trimming removed 4 bases from V and 4 bases from J, with 20 bases in between. This CDR3 has 16 amino acids. In DNA, the CDR3 is TGTGCCAGCAGTGTCCTCGCGACGGACGGGTCGTACGAGCAGTACTTC. Amino acids: CASSVLATDGSYEQYF.

V is TRBV5-1 and J is TRBJ1-2, with TRBD1 matching 10 bases. V lost 4 bases to trimming and J lost 6 bases; unmatched junction nucleotides: 9. There are 15 residues in the CDR3. Per germline, CDR1 SGHRS and CDR2 YFSETQ. CDR3 sequence (DNA): TGCGCCAGCAGCATATCAGGACAGGGGGTGCATGGCTACACCTTC. Its protein is CASSISGQGVHGYTF.

The chain has TRBV4-2 and TRBJ2-3; TRBD2 matches 8 bases. Germline V CDR1 and CDR2: LGHNA, YNFKEQ. The CDR3 length is 17 residues. V gave up 4 bases and J gave up 2 bases; unmatched junction bases: 11. The CDR3 is CASSLPRNSGNTDTQYF. CDR3 nucleotides: TGTGCCAGCAGCCTACCCCGGAATAGCGGGAACACAGATACGCAGTATTTT.

J is TRBJ2-7 and V is TRBV5-1; D possibly corresponds to TRBD2 (7 bases). V lost 4 bases, J lost 3 bases, and 17 bases lay in between. This CDR3 is built from 15 residues. Per the germline V gene, CDR1 is SGHRS and CDR2 is YFSETQ. CDR3 amino acids: CASSPEGGVYYEQYF. CDR3 DNA sequence: TGCGCCAGCAGCCCTGAAGGGGGGGTATACTACGAGCAGTACTTC.

The chain recombines TRBV14 with TRBJ2-7; TRBD1 aligns across 9 bases. The V gene's germline CDR1 is SGHDN and CDR2 FVKESK. The CDR3 is 14 amino acids. V was clipped by 4 bases and J by 4 bases; unmatched bases: 5. The CDR3 here is CASSRGQGGYEQYF. The CDR3 DNA follows: TGTGCCAGCAGCCGGGGACAGGGTGGGTACGAGCAGTACTTC.

A single count supports this clone. The chain couples TRBV5-1 to TRBJ2-7, with D maybe TRBD2 (6 bases). V was cut by 4 bases and J by 2 bases, with 10 bases left in between. This CDR3 is built from 13 residues. The germline gives CDR1 SGHRS, CDR2 YFSETQ. Here the CDR3 reads CASSRGAAYEQYF. DNA of the CDR3: TGCGCCAGCAGCCGCGGGGCAGCCTACGAGCAGTACTTC.

This chain uses TRBV29-1 with TRBJ2-7; the D gene could be TRBD1 or TRBD2 (5 bases each). There are 14 residues in the CDR3. Per germline, CDR1 SQVTM and CDR2 ANQGSEA. The V gene lost 2 bases and the J gene lost 3 bases, with 14 bases spanning the gap. The CDR3 nucleotides are TGCAGCGTTGAACTACCGGGACCCCTCTACGAGCAGTACTTC. Encoded protein: CSVELPGPLYEQYF.

This clone was counted only a few times. This same CDR3 is encoded by further DNA sequences in the sample. J is TRBJ1-3 and V is TRBV27; tentative D call: TRBD1 (5 bases). Per the germline V gene, CDR1 is MNHEY and CDR2 is SMNVEV (reference sequence). V gave up 3 bases and J gave up 0 bases, with 6 bases separating them. This CDR3 is built from 14 residues. The CDR3 DNA follows: TGTGCCAGCAGTTTGAGGGGCTCTGGAAACACCATATATTTT. Encoded protein: CASSLRGSGNTIYF.

With regard to this clone: The sample has other DNA sequences that encode this CDR3 too. The chain couples TRBV5-1 to TRBJ1-1; D unclear. V was pared by 4 bases and J by 1 base, with 8 bases between. The CDR3 totals 13 residues. CDR1 is SGHRS, CDR2 YFSETQ, per germline. The CDR3 sequence: CASSEQENTEAFF. The CDR3, as DNA: TGCGCCAGCAGCGAGCAGGAGAACACTGAAGCTTTCTTT.

V usage is TRBV30 and J usage is TRBJ2-7, with D possibly TRBD2 on 6 matching bases. The CDR3 length is 15 residues. Trimming removed 0 bases at V and 1 base at J, with 13 bases between. CDR1 is GTSNPN, CDR2 SVGIG, per germline (reference sequence). CDR3 in amino acids: CAWSVWGVGSYEQYF. The CDR3 DNA sequence: TGTGCCTGGAGTGTATGGGGGGTGGGTTCCTACGAGCAGTACTTC. The whole variable domain, filled in from reference TRBV30 and TRBJ2-7, reads SQTIHQWPATLVQPVGSPLSLECTVEGTSNPNLYWYRQAAGRGLQLLFYSVGIGQISSEVPQNLSASRPQDRQFILSSKKLLLSDSGFYLCAWSVWGVGSYEQYFGPGTRLTVT.

This rearrangement joins TRBV5-1 to TRBJ1-5; D remains unclear. CDR1 and CDR2 from the germline V gene are SGHRS and YFSETQ. This CDR3 has 14 residues. The germline V and J ends were trimmed by 3 bases and 4 bases, with 11 bases remaining between them. As DNA, the CDR3 is TGCGCCAGCAGCTCTGGCGGAGCAAATCAGCCCCAGCATTTT. Its translation: CASSSGGANQPQHF.

V is TRBV2 and J is TRBJ1-1; D uncertain. Germline assignment: CDR1 SNHLY and CDR2 FYNNEI. Deletions cut 6 bases from V and 8 bases from J, with 16 bases between. The CDR3 sequence is 13 residues long. The CDR3 region has the DNA TGTGCCAGCAGATCAAACCCGGCAGCAGAAGCTTTCTTT. It translates to CASRSNPAAEAFF. Together with reference TRBV2 and TRBJ1-1, the CDR3 gives the full variable domain: EPEVTQTPSHQVTQMGQEVILRCVPISNHLYFYWYRQILGQKVEFLVSFYNNEISEKSEIFDDQFSVERPDGSNFTLKIRSTKLEDSAMYFCASRSNPAAEAFFGQGTRLTVV.

V is TRBV30 and J is TRBJ1-1, with a weak D call TRBD1 (5 bases). Germline V CDR1 and CDR2: GTSNPN, SVGIG (reference sequence). V was shortened by 5 bases and J by 4 bases, with 17 bases between the two germline ends. CDR3 length equals 14 residues. The CDR3 nucleotides are TGTGCCTGGGAGAAAATCAGGGAGAGCACTGAAGCTTTCTTT. Translated: CAWEKIRESTEAFF.

This clone appeared once. The rearrangement joins TRBV28 to TRBJ2-5; D may be TRBD1 or TRBD2 (5 bases each). The CDR3 has 15 residues. CDR1 is MDHEN and CDR2 is SYDVKM in the germline V gene. The germline V and J ends were trimmed by 6 bases and 2 bases, with 16 bases remaining between them. CDR3 protein: CASRLPGAGQETQYF. Written as DNA, the CDR3 is TGTGCCAGCAGACTACCCGGGGCAGGACAAGAGACCCAGTACTTC. The variable domain in full, completed from reference TRBV28 and TRBJ2-5, reads DVKVTQSSRYLVKRTGEKVFLECVQDMDHENMFWYRQDPGLGLRLIYFSYDVKMKEKGDIPEGYSVSREKKERFSLILESASTNQTSMYLCASRLPGAGQETQYFGPGTRLLVL.

This chain joins TRBV4-1 and TRBJ2-3; the D is unclear. The CDR3 extends over 15 amino acids. With 4 bases removed from V and 1 base from J, the gap between germline ends came to 12 bases. Germline loops: CDR1 MGHRA, CDR2 YSYEKL. Written as DNA, the CDR3 is TGCGCCAGCAGCCCCCCTCGGCAAGGCACAGATACGCAGTATTTT. Translating gives CASSPPRQGTDTQYF.

The chain recombines TRBV28 with TRBJ1-2; 11 bases map to TRBD1. The CDR3 has 14 residues. The trim removed 8 bases at V and 10 bases at J, leaving 12 bases unmatched. CDR1 and CDR2 (germline): MDHEN, SYDVKM. CDR3 amino acids: CASGTSDRGPIYTF. The CDR3 DNA reads TGTGCCAGCGGAACGTCGGACAGGGGGCCCATCTACACCTTC.

The rearrangement joins TRBV4-1 to TRBJ1-5; possible D gene TRBD1, 5 bases. Trimming took 1 base from V and 2 from J, leaving 12 bases between them. Germline V CDR1 and CDR2: MGHRA, YSYEKL. The CDR3 runs 16 residues. CDR3 sequence reads: CASSQGAGYGNQPQHF. DNA for the CDR3: TGCGCCAGCAGCCAAGGGGCAGGGTATGGCAATCAGCCCCAGCATTTT.

This chain uses TRBV28 with TRBJ2-7; 10 positions agree with TRBD2. Germline V CDR1 and CDR2: MDHEN, SYDVKM. J was trimmed by 6 bases and V by 5 bases; bases with no gene match: 13. This CDR3 region has 16 residues. The CDR3: CASSRLGLAGVGEQYF. In DNA form, the CDR3 reads TGTGCCAGCAGTCGCCTAGGGCTAGCGGGAGTGGGCGAGCAGTACTTC.